This is a list of T cell receptor beta chains from one sample in a study of cytomegalovirus exposure and HLA in healthy donors. Profiled with immunoSEQ multiplex PCR; TCRdb holds only in-frame clones, not every one. The sample lists approximately 100,000 clones, over 85% seen once, with about 1% in the top ten. The sequenced sample consisted of PBMCs. These receptors were collected from a woman between 25 and 40 years old in good health and CMV-seropositive. Both conserved end residues are part of each CDR3. D genes are given only for firm matches. Clone size, where shown, is once, few, many, or a class for clones that have expanded.

CDR3nt | CDR3aa | j_gene | v_gene | abundance | d_gene
TGTGCCAGCAGCCCGTGGGGGGTGATGAACACTGAAGCTTTCTTT | CASSPWGVMNTEAFF | TRBJ1-1 | TRBV7-2 | NA | NA
TGTGCCAGCAGCTTAGATCGGACAGGGGGCACTGAAGCTTTCTTT | CASSLDRTGGTEAFF | TRBJ1-1 | TRBV7-9 | NA | TRBD1
TGTGCCAGCAGTTTGGAGGGGCGCGGGAGGATCGCAGATACGCAGTATTTT | CASSLEGRGRIADTQYF | TRBJ2-3 | TRBV27 | NA | TRBD2
TGTGCCAGCAGTCCTGGCCCCGGGACAGCTAATCAGCCCCAGCATTTT | CASSPGPGTANQPQHF | TRBJ1-5 | TRBV5-4 | NA | TRBD1
TGCAGCGTTACTACAGGGGTCAGGACCGGGGAGCTGTTTTTT | CSVTTGVRTGELFF | TRBJ2-2 | TRBV29-1 | NA | TRBD1
TGTGCCAGAAGCTTAAGAAAGGACAGGGGTAATCAGCCCCAGCATTTT | CARSLRKDRGNQPQHF | TRBJ1-5 | TRBV7-5 | NA | NA
TGTGCCAGCAGTTCTTTCATAACAGAAAATACGCAGTATTTT | CASSSFITENTQYF | TRBJ2-3 | TRBV27 | once | NA
TGTGCCAGCAGCCAAGTTCTGATGGTAGCGGGGAAAACTACCGGGGAGCTGTTTTTT | CASSQVLMVAGKTTGELFF | TRBJ2-2 | TRBV4-2 | NA | TRBD2
TGCGCCAGCAGCTTCTTGGGGACTAGCGGGATAGGCACCGGGGAGCTGTTTTTT | CASSFLGTSGIGTGELFF | TRBJ2-2 | TRBV5-1 | NA | TRBD2
TGTGCCAGCAGTGGGGTAGCGGGAGATCGCGAGCAGTACTTC | CASSGVAGDREQYF | TRBJ2-7 | TRBV2 | NA | TRBD2
TGTGCCAGCAGAGCACACAGGAACACTGAAGCTTTCTTT | CASRAHRNTEAFF | TRBJ1-1 | TRBV6-4 | NA | NA
TGTGCCTGGAGGGACAGGGGCTACGAGCAGTACTTC | CAWRDRGYEQYF | TRBJ2-7 | TRBV30 | NA | TRBD1
TGTGCCAGCAGCTTTCTTAAGGGGTCCGGTCTCGAAGCCAATCAGCCCCAGCATTTT | CASSFLKGSGLEANQPQHF | TRBJ1-5 | TRBV7-9 | NA | NA
TGTGCCACGAACCGAGGGACAGGGGGCCTTAACGAGCAGTACTTC | CATNRGTGGLNEQYF | TRBJ2-7 | TRBV10-3 | once | TRBD1
TGCGCCAGCAGCGACAAGAACACTGAAGCTTTCTTT | CASSDKNTEAFF | TRBJ1-1 | TRBV5-1 | NA | NA
TGTGCCAGCAGCCAACAGGGGACAGAGACCCAGTACTTC | CASSQQGTETQYF | TRBJ2-5 | TRBV11-2 | NA | TRBD1
TGCGCCGGGAGACTAGCGGGAGGAACCGCAGATACGCAGTATTTT | CAGRLAGGTADTQYF | TRBJ2-3 | TRBV4-3 | NA | TRBD2
TGTGCCAGCAGCTCCCAAGAACGCCAAGCCGCCAATAAGTACTTC | CASSSQERQAANKYF | TRBJ2-7 | TRBV28 | NA | NA
TGTGCCAGCAGCCCAGCCCCCCTAGCTATAGAGACCCAGTACTTC | CASSPAPLAIETQYF | TRBJ2-5 | TRBV7-2 | NA | NA
TGTGCCAGCAGCAGGACGACAGCTTACACTGAAGCTTTCTTT | CASSRTTAYTEAFF | TRBJ1-1 | TRBV5-4 | NA | NA
TGTGCCAGCAGCCCAGGACATCCTGAAAAACTGTTTTTT | CASSPGHPEKLFF | TRBJ1-4 | TRBV5-6 | few | NA
TGCAGTCCCCGGGGTTTCACTGAAGCTTTCTTT | CSPRGFTEAFF | TRBJ1-1 | TRBV20-1 | NA | NA
TGTGCCAGTAGCCCAAGGACTAGCGGGCTCTACGAGCAGTACTTC | CASSPRTSGLYEQYF | TRBJ2-7 | TRBV19 | NA | TRBD2
TGTGCCAGCAGCTTAGGCACAGATGGAAACACCATATATTTT | CASSLGTDGNTIYF | TRBJ1-3 | TRBV7-3 | NA | NA
TGTGCCAGCTTACGGGTTAGCGGAGGGGACAATGAGCAGTTCTTC | CASLRVSGGDNEQFF | TRBJ2-1 | TRBV6-1 | NA | NA
TGTGCCAGCAGTGCCGGGACAGGGATCAATGAGCAGTTCTTC | CASSAGTGINEQFF | TRBJ2-1 | TRBV9 | NA | TRBD1
TGTGCCATCAGTGAGTCCCCTCAAGCGGGAGGGCCAATCAATGAGCAGTTCTTC | CAISESPQAGGPINEQFF | TRBJ2-1 | TRBV10-3 | NA | TRBD2
TGTGCCAGCAGCGCGGACAGTCTGGCTACAGATACGCAGTATTTT | CASSADSLATDTQYF | TRBJ2-3 | TRBV28 | NA | NA
TGTGCCAGTAGTATGTCGGGAAATCGCGGGGAGCTGTTTTTT | CASSMSGNRGELFF | TRBJ2-2 | TRBV19 | NA | NA
TGTGCCAGCAGCTTGGGTGTGACTAGTGGAGCCAAAAACATTCAGTACTTC | CASSLGVTSGAKNIQYF | TRBJ2-4 | TRBV5-4 | NA | NA
TGCGCCAGCAGCCCCCCAACCCCACTACGAGATACGCAGTATTTT | CASSPPTPLRDTQYF | TRBJ2-3 | TRBV4-1 | NA | NA
TGTGCCAGCAGTTTGTCAGGGTGGGGCACAGATACGCAGTATTTT | CASSLSGWGTDTQYF | TRBJ2-3 | TRBV28 | NA | NA
TGTGCCAGCAGCGTACTCGGGACAGGGGTAGGGGAGCAGTACTTC | CASSVLGTGVGEQYF | TRBJ2-7 | TRBV9 | NA | TRBD1
TGCGCCAGCAGCCAAGGTAGGAACACTGAAGCTTTCTTT | CASSQGRNTEAFF | TRBJ1-1 | TRBV4-3 | NA | NA
TGCAGCGTTCCTGGACTAGCGGGACGGGAAGGGGAGCTGTTTTTT | CSVPGLAGREGELFF | TRBJ2-2 | TRBV29-1 | NA | TRBD2
TGTGCCAGCAGTTTTCTCGATGAGCAGTTCTTC | CASSFLDEQFF | TRBJ2-1 | TRBV28 | NA | NA
TGTGCCAGCAGCTTAGCCCAAATTAGCGGGAGATTGGGTAGTGCAGATACGCAGTATTTT | CASSLAQISGRLGSADTQYF | TRBJ2-3 | TRBV13 | once | TRBD2
TGTGCCAGCAGTTCTCGCTTGGGAGGGTTGGGTCAGCCCCAGCATTTT | CASSSRLGGLGQPQHF | TRBJ1-5 | TRBV27 | NA | NA
TGTGCCAGTAGTACATCCAACACAGGGAACAATCAGCCCCAGCATTTT | CASSTSNTGNNQPQHF | TRBJ1-5 | TRBV19 | NA | NA
TGTGCCAGCAGCGTAGCTCCAGCGGGAGCAACAGATACGCAGTATTTT | CASSVAPAGATDTQYF | TRBJ2-3 | TRBV9 | NA | TRBD2
TGTGCCAGCAGTTCTTGGACAGGGTCTACCTCAGATACGCAGTATTTT | CASSSWTGSTSDTQYF | TRBJ2-3 | TRBV28 | NA | TRBD1
TGTGCCAGCAGCAAACGACAATACAGGGGTCCCACAGATACGCAGTATTTT | CASSKRQYRGPTDTQYF | TRBJ2-3 | TRBV21-1 | NA | NA
TGTGCCAGCAGCTTAGTGACTAGCGGGATGCCCACGATGTCCTACGAGCAGTACTTC | CASSLVTSGMPTMSYEQYF | TRBJ2-7 | TRBV11-3 | NA | TRBD2
TGTGCCAGCAGCTTGTTAGCGGGAGCCTACGAGCAGTACTTC | CASSLLAGAYEQYF | TRBJ2-7 | TRBV5-5 | NA | TRBD2
TGTGCCAGCAGCCAAGTTGAGGGCGCGGCCAAAAACATTCAGTACTTC | CASSQVEGAAKNIQYF | TRBJ2-4 | TRBV14 | NA | NA
TGTGCCAGCAGCTTGGCCCGCGGGAGGGCCTACGAGCAGTACTTC | CASSLARGRAYEQYF | TRBJ2-7 | TRBV5-4 | NA | TRBD2
TGTGCCAGCAGCCAAGGCACGTTGGGGGGCTCCTACGAGCAGTACTTC | CASSQGTLGGSYEQYF | TRBJ2-7 | TRBV14 | NA | NA
TGCAGCGTTGAGATAGCCGCCCCTCACACAGGGGTGATGGGAGAGACCCAGTACTTC | CSVEIAAPHTGVMGETQYF | TRBJ2-5 | TRBV29-1 | NA | TRBD1
TGTGCCAGCTGCAGACAGGGCTACTGCGATGAGCAGTTCTTC | CASCRQGYCDEQFF | TRBJ2-1 | TRBV28 | NA | TRBD1